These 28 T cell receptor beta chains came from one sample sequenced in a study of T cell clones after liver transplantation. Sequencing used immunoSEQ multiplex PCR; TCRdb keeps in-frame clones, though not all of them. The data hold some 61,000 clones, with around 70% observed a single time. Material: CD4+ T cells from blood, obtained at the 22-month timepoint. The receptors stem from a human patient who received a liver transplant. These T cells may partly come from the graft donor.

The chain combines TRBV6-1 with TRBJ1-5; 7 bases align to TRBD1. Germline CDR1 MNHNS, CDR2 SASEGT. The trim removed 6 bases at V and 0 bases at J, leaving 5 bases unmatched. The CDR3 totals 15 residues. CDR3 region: CASRGQFLSNQPQHF. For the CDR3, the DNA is TGTGCCAGCAGGGGACAGTTTCTTAGCAATCAGCCCCAGCATTTT.

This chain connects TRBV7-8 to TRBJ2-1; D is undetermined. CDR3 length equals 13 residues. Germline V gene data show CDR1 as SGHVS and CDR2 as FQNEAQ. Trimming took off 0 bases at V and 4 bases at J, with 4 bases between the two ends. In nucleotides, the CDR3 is TGTGCCAGCAGCTTAGCCCCTTACAATGAGCAGTTCTTC. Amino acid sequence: CASSLAPYNEQFF.

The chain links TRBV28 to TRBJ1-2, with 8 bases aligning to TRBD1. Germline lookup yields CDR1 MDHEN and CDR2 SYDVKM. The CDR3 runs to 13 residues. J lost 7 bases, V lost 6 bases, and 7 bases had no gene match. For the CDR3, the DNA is TGTGCCAGCAGCGAAGGACAGGGTGGTGGCTACACCTTC. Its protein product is CASSEGQGGGYTF.

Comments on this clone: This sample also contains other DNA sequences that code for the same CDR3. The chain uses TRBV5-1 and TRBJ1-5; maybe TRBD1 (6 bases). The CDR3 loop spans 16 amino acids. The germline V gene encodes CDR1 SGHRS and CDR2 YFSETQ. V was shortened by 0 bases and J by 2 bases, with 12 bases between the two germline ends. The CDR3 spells CASSLGGGGGNQPQHF. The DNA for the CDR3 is TGCGCCAGCAGCTTGGGAGGGGGTGGTGGCAATCAGCCCCAGCATTTT.

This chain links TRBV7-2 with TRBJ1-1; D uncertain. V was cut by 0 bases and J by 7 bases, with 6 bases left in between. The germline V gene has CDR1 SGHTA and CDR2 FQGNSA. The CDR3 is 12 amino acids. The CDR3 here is CASSLAPGEAFF. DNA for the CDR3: TGTGCCAGCAGCTTAGCGCCAGGTGAAGCTTTCTTT.

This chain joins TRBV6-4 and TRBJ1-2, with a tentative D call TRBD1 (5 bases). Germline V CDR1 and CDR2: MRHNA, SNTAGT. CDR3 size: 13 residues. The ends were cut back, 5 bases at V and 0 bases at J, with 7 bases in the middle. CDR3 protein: CASSTRANYGYTF. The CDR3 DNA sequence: TGTGCCAGCAGTACCAGGGCTAACTATGGCTACACCTTC.

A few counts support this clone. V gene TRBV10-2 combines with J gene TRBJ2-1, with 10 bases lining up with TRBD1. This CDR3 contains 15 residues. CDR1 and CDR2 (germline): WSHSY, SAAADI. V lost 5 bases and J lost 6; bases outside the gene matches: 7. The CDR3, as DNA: TGCGCCAGCAGTAGAGACAGGGGGCCGCTCAATGAGCAGTTCTTC. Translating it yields CASSRDRGPLNEQFF.

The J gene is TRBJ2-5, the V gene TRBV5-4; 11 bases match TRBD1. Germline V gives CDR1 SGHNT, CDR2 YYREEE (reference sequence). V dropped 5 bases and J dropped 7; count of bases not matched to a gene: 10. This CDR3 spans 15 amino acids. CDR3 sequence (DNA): TGTGCCAGCAGGCCCGGGACAGGGGGTCTGGGGACCCAGTACTTC. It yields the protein CASRPGTGGLGTQYF.

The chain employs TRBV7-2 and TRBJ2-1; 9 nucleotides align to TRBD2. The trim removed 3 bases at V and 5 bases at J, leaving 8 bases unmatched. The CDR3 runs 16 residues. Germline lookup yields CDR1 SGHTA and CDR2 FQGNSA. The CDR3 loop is CASSFFWTSVDNEQFF. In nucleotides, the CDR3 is TGTGCCAGCAGCTTTTTCTGGACTAGCGTAGACAATGAGCAGTTCTTC.

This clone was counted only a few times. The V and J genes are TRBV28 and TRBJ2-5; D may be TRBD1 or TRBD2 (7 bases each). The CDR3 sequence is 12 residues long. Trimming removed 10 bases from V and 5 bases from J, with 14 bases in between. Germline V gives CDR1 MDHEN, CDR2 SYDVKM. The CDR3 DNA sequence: TGTGCCACAGGGGGGAGGGGGGAGACCCAGTACTTC. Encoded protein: CATGGRGETQYF.

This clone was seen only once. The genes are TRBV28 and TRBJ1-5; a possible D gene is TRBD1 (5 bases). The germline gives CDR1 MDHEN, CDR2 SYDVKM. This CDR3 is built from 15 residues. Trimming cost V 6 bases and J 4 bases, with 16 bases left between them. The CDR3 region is CASSPGGTGNQPQHF. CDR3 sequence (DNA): TGTGCCAGCAGCCCCGGGGGGACGGGGAATCAGCCCCAGCATTTT.

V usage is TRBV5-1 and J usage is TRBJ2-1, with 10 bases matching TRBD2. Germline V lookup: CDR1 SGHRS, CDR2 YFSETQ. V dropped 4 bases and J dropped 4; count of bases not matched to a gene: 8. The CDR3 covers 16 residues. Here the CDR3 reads CASSDLSGGPYNEQFF. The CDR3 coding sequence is TGCGCCAGCAGCGACCTTAGCGGGGGGCCTTACAATGAGCAGTTCTTC.

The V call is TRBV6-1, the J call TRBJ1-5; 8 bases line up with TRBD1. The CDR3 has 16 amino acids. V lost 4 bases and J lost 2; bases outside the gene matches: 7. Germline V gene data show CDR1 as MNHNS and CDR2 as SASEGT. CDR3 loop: CASSATRGQGNQPQHF. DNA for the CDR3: TGTGCCAGCAGTGCTACCAGGGGGCAGGGCAATCAGCCCCAGCATTTT.

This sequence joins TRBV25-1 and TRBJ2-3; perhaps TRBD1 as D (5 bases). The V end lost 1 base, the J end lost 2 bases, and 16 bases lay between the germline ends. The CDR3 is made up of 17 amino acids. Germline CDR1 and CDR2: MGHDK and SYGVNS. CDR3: CASSELDGQGPTDTQYF. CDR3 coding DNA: TGTGCCAGCAGTGAATTGGATGGCCAGGGTCCCACAGATACGCAGTATTTT.

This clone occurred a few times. The CDR3 reads CASSLAAAQPQHF. DNA for the CDR3: TGTGCCAGCAGCTTGGCCGCGGCTCAGCCCCAGCATTTT. The chain links TRBV5-5 to TRBJ1-5; D gene ambiguous. Per germline, CDR1 SGHKS and CDR2 YYEKEE (reference sequence). Trimming took off 0 bases at V and 6 bases at J, with 7 bases between the two ends. CDR3 length equals 13 residues.

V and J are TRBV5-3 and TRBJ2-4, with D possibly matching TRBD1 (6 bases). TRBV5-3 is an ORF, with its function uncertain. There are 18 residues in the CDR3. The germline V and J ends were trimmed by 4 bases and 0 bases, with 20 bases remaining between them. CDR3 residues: CARSSTRGQLVAKNIQYF. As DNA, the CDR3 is TGTGCCAGAAGCAGCACCCGAGGACAGCTAGTAGCCAAAAACATTCAGTACTTC.

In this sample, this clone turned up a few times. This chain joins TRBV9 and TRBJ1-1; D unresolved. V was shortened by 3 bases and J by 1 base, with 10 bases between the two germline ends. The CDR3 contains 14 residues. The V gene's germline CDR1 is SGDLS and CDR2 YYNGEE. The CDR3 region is CASSATLGNTEAFF. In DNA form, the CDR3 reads TGTGCCAGCAGCGCGACCTTAGGGAACACTGAAGCTTTCTTT.

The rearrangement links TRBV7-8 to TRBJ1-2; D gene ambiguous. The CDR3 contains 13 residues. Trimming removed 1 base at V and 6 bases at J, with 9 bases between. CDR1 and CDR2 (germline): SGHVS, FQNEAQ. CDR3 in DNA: TGTGCCAGCAGCTTAGTATACGGGAATGGCTACACCTTC. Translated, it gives CASSLVYGNGYTF.

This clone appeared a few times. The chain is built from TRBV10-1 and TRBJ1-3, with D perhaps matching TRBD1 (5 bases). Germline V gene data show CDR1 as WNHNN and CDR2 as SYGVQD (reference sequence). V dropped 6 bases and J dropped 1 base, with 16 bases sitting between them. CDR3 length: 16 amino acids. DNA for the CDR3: TGCGCCAGCAGCCGGGACCCTGCTGGGTCTGGAAACACCATATATTTT. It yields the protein CASSRDPAGSGNTIYF.

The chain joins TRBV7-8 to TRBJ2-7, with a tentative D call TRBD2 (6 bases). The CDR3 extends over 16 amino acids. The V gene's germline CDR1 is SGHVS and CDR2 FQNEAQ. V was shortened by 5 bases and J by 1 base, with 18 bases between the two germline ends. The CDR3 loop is CASSPQGLSGSYEQYF. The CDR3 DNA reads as TGTGCCAGCAGCCCTCAGGGCTTGAGCGGGTCCTACGAGCAGTACTTC.

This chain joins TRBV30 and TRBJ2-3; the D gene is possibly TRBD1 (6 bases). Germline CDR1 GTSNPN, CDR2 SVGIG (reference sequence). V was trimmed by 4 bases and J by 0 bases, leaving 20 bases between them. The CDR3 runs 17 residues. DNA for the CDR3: TGTGCCTGGAAGATCCCGCCGACAGGCTCTAGCACAGATACGCAGTATTTT. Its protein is CAWKIPPTGSSTDTQYF.

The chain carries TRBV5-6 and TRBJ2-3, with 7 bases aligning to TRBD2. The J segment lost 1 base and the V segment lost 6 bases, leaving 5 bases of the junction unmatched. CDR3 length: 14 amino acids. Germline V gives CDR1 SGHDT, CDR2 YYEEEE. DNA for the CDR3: TGTGCCAGCAACTCGCTAGCGGGCACAGATACGCAGTATTTT. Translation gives CASNSLAGTDTQYF.

The DNA of the CDR3 is TGCGCCAGCAGCTTGGCCGGCACAGATACGCAGTATTTT. This sequence encodes CASSLAGTDTQYF. The rearrangement links TRBV5-1 to TRBJ2-3; no definite D call. Between the trimmed V and J ends, which lost 0 bases and 1 base, there was a span of 3 bases. The CDR3 extends over 13 amino acids. Germline assignment: CDR1 SGHRS and CDR2 YFSETQ. The full variable domain, in which reference TRBV5-1 and TRBJ2-3 provide the parts outside the CDR3, is KAGVTQTPRYLIKTRGQQVTLSCSPISGHRSVSWYQQTPGQGLQFLFEYFSETQRNKGNFPGRFSGRQFSNSRSEMNVSTLELGDSALYLCASSLAGTDTQYFGPGTRLTVL.

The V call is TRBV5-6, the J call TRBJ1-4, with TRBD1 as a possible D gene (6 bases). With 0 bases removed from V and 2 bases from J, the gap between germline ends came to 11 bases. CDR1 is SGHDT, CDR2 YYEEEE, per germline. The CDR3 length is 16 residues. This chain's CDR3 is CASSLAGGATNEKLFF. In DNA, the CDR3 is TGTGCCAGCAGCTTGGCCGGGGGGGCGACTAATGAAAAACTGTTTTTT.

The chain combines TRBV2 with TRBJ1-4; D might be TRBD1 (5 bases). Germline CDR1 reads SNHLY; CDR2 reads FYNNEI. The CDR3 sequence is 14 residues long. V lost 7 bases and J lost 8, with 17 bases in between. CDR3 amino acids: CASNSRGSGEKLFF. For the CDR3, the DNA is TGTGCCAGCAATTCGCGGGGCTCGGGGGAAAAACTGTTTTTT.

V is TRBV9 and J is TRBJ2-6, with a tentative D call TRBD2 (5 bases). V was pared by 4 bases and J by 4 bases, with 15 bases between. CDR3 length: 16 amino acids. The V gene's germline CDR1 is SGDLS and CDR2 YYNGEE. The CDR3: CASSPVGVNGANVLTF. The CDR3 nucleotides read TGTGCCAGCAGCCCCGTCGGGGTGAACGGGGCCAACGTCCTGACTTTC.

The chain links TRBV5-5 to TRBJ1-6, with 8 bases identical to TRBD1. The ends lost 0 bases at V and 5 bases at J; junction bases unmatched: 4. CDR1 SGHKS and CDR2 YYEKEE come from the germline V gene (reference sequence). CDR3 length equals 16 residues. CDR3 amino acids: CASSLDPGGDNSPLHF. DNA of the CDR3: TGTGCCAGCAGCTTGGATCCAGGGGGCGATAATTCACCCCTCCACTTT.

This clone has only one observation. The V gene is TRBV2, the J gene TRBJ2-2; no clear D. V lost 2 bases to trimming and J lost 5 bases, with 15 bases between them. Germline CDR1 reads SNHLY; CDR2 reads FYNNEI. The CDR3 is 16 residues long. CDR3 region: CASSEKLQSYTGELFF. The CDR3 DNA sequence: TGTGCCAGCAGTGAAAAGTTACAGAGTTATACCGGGGAGCTGTTTTTT.